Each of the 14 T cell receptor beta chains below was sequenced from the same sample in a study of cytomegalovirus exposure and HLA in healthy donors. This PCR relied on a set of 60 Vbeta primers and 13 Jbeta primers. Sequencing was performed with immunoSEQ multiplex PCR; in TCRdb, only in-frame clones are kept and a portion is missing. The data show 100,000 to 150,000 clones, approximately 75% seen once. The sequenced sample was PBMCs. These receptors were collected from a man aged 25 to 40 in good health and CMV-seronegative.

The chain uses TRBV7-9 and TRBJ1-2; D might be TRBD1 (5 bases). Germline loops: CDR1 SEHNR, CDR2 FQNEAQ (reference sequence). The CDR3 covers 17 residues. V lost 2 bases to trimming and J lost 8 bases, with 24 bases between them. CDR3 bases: TGTGCCAGCAGCTTACCTAATATCCTGGACAAGCTAGGGGGCTACACCTTC. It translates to CASSLPNILDKLGGYTF.

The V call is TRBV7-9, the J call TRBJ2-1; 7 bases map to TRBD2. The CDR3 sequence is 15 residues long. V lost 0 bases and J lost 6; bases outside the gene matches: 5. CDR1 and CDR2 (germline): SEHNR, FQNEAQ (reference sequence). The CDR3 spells CASSLAAGEINEQFF. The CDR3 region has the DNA TGTGCCAGCAGCTTAGCTGCGGGGGAGATCAATGAGCAGTTCTTC.

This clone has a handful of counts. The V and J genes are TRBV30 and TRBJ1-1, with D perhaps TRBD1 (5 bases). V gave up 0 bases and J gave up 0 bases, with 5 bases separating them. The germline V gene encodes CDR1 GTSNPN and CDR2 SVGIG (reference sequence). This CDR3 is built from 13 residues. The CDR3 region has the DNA TGTGCCTGGAGTGTAGGGGTGAACACTGAAGCTTTCTTT. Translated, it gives CAWSVGVNTEAFF.

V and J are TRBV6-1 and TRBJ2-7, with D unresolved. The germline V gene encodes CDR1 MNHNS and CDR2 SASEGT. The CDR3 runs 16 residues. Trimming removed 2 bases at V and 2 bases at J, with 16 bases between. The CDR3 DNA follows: TGTGCCAGCAGTGAAAGGCAACTCCAGCAGGCCTACGAGCAGTACTTC. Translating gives CASSERQLQQAYEQYF.

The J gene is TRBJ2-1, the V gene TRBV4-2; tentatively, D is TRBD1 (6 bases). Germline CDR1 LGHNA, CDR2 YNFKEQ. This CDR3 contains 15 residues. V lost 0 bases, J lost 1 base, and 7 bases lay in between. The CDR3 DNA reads TGTGCCAGCAGCCAAGACAGGGGATCCTACAATGAGCAGTTCTTC. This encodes CASSQDRGSYNEQFF.

CDR3 DNA sequence: TGCGCCAGCAGCTTGGTATCAGAGGGCACTGAAGCTTTCTTT. This sequence encodes CASSLVSEGTEAFF. The genes are TRBV5-1 and TRBJ1-1; no clear D gene. CDR1 and CDR2 (germline): SGHRS, YFSETQ. The V and J ends lost 0 bases and 4 bases respectively, with 10 bases between them. CDR3 length: 14 amino acids.

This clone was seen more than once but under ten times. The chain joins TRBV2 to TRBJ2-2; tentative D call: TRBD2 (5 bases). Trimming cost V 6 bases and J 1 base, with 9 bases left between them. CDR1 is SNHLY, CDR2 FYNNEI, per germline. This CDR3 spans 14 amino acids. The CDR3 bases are TGTGCCAGCAGGGAGCGGAGGAACACCGGGGAGCTGTTTTTT. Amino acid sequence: CASRERRNTGELFF.

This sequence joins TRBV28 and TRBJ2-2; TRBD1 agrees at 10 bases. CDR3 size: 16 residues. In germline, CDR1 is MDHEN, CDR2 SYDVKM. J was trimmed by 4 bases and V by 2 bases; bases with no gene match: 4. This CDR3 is CASSLPRDRGTGELFF. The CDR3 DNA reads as TGTGCCAGCAGTTTACCCCGGGACAGGGGCACCGGGGAGCTGTTTTTT.

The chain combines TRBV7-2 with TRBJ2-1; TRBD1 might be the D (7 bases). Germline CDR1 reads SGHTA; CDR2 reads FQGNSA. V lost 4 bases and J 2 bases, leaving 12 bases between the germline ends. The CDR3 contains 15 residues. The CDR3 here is CASSSGGITYNEQFF. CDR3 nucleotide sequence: TGTGCCAGCAGCTCAGGGGGGATTACCTACAATGAGCAGTTCTTC.

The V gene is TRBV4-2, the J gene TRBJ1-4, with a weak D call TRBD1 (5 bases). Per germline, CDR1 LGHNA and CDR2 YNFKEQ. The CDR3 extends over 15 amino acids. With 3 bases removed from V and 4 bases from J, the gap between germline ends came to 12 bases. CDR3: CASSQGDRDNEKLFF. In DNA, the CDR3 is TGTGCCAGCAGCCAGGGTGACAGAGATAATGAAAAACTGTTTTTT.

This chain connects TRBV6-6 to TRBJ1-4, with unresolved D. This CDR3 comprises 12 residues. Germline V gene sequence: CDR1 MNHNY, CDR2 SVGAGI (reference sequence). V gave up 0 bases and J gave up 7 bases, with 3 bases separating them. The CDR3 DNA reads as TGTGCCAGCAGTTACTCCGGTGAAAAACTGTTTTTT. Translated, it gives CASSYSGEKLFF.

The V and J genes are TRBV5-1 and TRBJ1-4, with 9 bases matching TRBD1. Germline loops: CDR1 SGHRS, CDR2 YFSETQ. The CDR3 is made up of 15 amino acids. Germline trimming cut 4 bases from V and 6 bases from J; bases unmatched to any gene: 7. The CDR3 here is CASSRRTGADEKLFF. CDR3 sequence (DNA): TGCGCCAGCAGCAGAAGGACAGGGGCGGATGAAAAACTGTTTTTT.

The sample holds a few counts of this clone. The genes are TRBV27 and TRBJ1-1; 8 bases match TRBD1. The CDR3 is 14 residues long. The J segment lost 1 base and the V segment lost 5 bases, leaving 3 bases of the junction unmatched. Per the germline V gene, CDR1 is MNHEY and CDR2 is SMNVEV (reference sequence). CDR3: CASSRTGGNTEAFF. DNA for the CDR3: TGTGCCAGCAGTCGCACAGGGGGGAACACTGAAGCTTTCTTT.

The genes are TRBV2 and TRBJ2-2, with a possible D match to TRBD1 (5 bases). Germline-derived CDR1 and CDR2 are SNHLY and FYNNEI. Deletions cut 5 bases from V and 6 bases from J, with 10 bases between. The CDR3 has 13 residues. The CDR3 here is CASSPIGAGELFF. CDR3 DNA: TGTGCCAGCAGTCCTATAGGGGCCGGGGAGCTGTTTTTT.